Each of the 2 T cell receptor beta chains below was sequenced from the same sample in a study of cytomegalovirus exposure and HLA in healthy donors. TCRdb's table, derived via immunoSEQ multiplex PCR, lists solely in-frame clones and lacks some. The sample has roughly 260,000 clones, 90% seen once. Sequenced material: PBMCs. The receptors stem from a woman younger than 30 in good health and CMV-seronegative.

This chain connects TRBV18 to TRBJ2-7; 9 bases agree with TRBD1. Germline V gene lookup returns CDR1 KGHSH and CDR2 LQKENI. V lost 3 bases, J lost 1 base, and 4 bases stayed unmatched. The CDR3 length is 15 residues. The CDR3 spells CASSPPDRGSYEQYF. The CDR3 DNA sequence: TGTGCCAGCTCACCCCCTGACAGGGGGTCCTACGAGCAGTACTTC. Filled out from reference TRBV18 and TRBJ2-7, the complete variable domain reads NAGVMQNPRHLVRRRGQEARLRCSPMKGHSHVYWYRQLPEEGLKFMVYLQKENIIDESGMPKERFSAEFPKEGPSILRIQQVVRGDSAAYFCASSPPDRGSYEQYFGPGTRLTVT.

J is TRBJ2-3 and V is TRBV19; D is possibly TRBD1 (6 bases). This CDR3 has 13 amino acids. V lost 6 bases, J lost 4 bases, and 11 bases lay in between. Germline V CDR1 and CDR2: LNHDA, SQIVND (reference sequence). Written as DNA, the CDR3 is TGTGCCAGTAGCCCTGGACAGTCAGATACGCAGTATTTT. Its translation: CASSPGQSDTQYF.